This T cell receptor (beta chain) is drawn from a study of vaccination and CD4 T cells after COVID-19 (dated by TCRdb to about 2022). For the study in its entirety: Convalescent patients had a positive SARS-CoV-2 result on nasal swab PCR, and of these patients, nine had mild disease and one had severe disease. The convalescent cohort included six males and four females, with two Hispanic individuals, seven Caucasians, two Asians and one multiracial person. Participants got two doses of the Pfizer-BioNTech BNT162b2 vaccine (n=8) or two doses of the Moderna mRNA-1273 vaccine (n=2). Post-COVID blood samples were collected from convalescent patients a median of roughly 100 days after diagnosis, with a range of about 35 to 170 days. The time from the second vaccine dose to post-vaccine blood sampling had a median of around 72 days and ranged from roughly 13 to 241 days. Culture stimuli were overlapping spike peptide pools from SARS-CoV-2 and from the common cold coronaviruses HCoV-NL63, HCoV-OC43 and HCoV-229E. In control cultures, a CEFX viral epitope pool was used as positive control, an HIV-1 Nef peptide pool was used as negative control, or no peptide was added. The spike-specific CD4+ TCR repertoire was compared before and after mRNA vaccination in approximately 9 COVID-19 convalescent patients and a few infection-naive healthy vaccine recipients. Study-wide conclusions, independent of this receptor: Among convalescent patients, a median roughly 90% of the SARS-CoV-2-reactive clones seen after vaccination appeared only after vaccination, which suggests priming specific to the vaccine. Relatively few convalescent patients were included in the study, and early timepoints after natural infection were not analyzed. Of the vaccine-specific clones found in convalescent patients, nearly all (304 of 307) were mono-reactive for SARS-CoV-2 spike instead of being cross-reactive with common cold coronaviruses. The median count of SARS-CoV-2-reactive clonotypes went up from 20 to 25 after infection to more than 30 after vaccination, although the change was not significant.

CDR1 and CDR2 are read off the germline V gene as MNHNS and SASEGT. Including cysteine and phenylalanine, the CDR3 has 15 amino acids. Of the read, only the CDR3 DNA is kept; its 45 bases are in frame from base 1. V is cut by 7 bases and J by 12 bases, and the space between the germline ends is 28 bases. Sample treatment or condition, as interpreted from the label and publication: roughly 10-day PBMC culture with coronavirus spike peptide pools or control peptides (ViraFEST assay). The ViraFEST assay was used in the study, in which antigen-specific T cells were expanded with peptide pools and expanded clonotypes were subsequently identified by TCR sequencing. The convalescent patients' positive SARS-CoV-2 PCR tests fell between March and December 2020, which was before the Alpha, Beta and Delta variants emerged in the United States. Each well held two million PBMCs cultured with roughly 10 ug/ml peptide pools in IMDM containing about 5% human AB serum and around 9 IU/ml IL-2. On days 3 and 7, half of the culture medium was replaced with fresh IL-2-containing medium. Once the cells had been in culture for over 9 days, the EasySep CD4+ T cell isolation kit was used to isolate CD4+ T cells by negative selection. Ficoll-Paque Plus gradient centrifugation was used to isolate PBMCs from whole blood, and the isolated PBMCs were then either used fresh or cryopreserved at -140C. Triplicate wells were generally used for each culture condition.

Turning to this clonotype: The clone's antigen remains unknown. There are no base qualities to consult, and no much larger clone falls within one base.

Receptor libraries were prepared by PCR. DNA from cultured CD4+ T cells underwent TCR sequencing with the Oncomine TCR Beta short-read assay at the Johns Hopkins FTIC core. The QIAamp micro DNA kit was used to extract genomic DNA from the cultured CD4+ T cells. Oncomine TCR Beta libraries from cultured CD4+ T cells were pooled with unique dual indexes and sequenced on an Illumina iSeq 100. In the paper's pipeline: Non-productive sequences were filtered out, and CDR3s that did not start with C, did not end with F or W, or were shorter than 7 amino acids were discarded. Antigen-specific clonotypes were identified with the MANAFEST web application by comparing peptide-stimulated wells with reference and other culture wells. Positive clones required FDR below 0.05, an odds ratio above 5, and productive frequency above 0.1% in at least two of three replicate wells. Cross-reactive clonotypes were defined as significantly expanded in both SARS-CoV-2 spike wells and at least one common cold coronavirus spike condition. Levenshtein distances (stringdist) and unrooted phylogenetic trees (ape) in R version 3.6.1 were used to assess CDR3 homology. The public reads were reanalyzed by TCRdb: fastp trimming at Q25, MiXCR alignment, in-frame beta chains only. Every distinct CDR3 protein forms one entry, paired with its most common genes and DNA. The V and J calls, along with clone size, are taken from TCRdb and not from the paper's own processing. Across this sample there are thousands of distinct CDR3 sequences, with approximately 64% seen only once. The top ten hold around 12% of the sample.

The chain joins TRBV6-1 to TRBJ2-7, with the D call perhaps TRBD1 or TRBD2, as 5 bases match in each case. The source is a human donor with COVID-19. The sample was cultured CD4+ T cells from blood, taken after SARS-CoV-2 vaccination. CDR3 sequence: CASIPLAAGFEGGYF. The base sequence is TGTGCCAGCATCCCTTTGGCGGCAGGGTTTGAGGGTGGGTACTTC.